Listed below are T cell receptor beta chains from one sample, sequenced in a study of blood T cell repertoires in COVID-19. The assay was immunoSEQ multiplex PCR, and TCRdb's table has in-frame clones only and misses some. The sample holds roughly 190,000 clones, approximately 85% seen once. The sample consisted of peripheral blood. The receptors were sampled from a woman aged 55-70 years with acute or convalescent COVID-19. Both conserved end residues are part of each CDR3. The D gene is left open where the match is weak. Clone size appears in some rows only: once, few, many, or a class for an expanded clone.

J gene,D gene,clone size,V gene,CDR3 DNA,CDR3 protein
TRBJ2-5,TRBD1,NA,TRBV18,TGTGCCAGCTCACCACGGGACAGGGGAGTGGAGACCCAGTACTTC,CASSPRDRGVETQYF
TRBJ1-5,NA,NA,TRBV28,TGTGCCAGCAGTTTATACAGGGAGAATCAGCCCCAGCATTTT,CASSLYRENQPQHF
TRBJ2-7,TRBD2,NA,TRBV2,TGTGCCAGCAGCTCGAGGGGTGGGAGGGCCGGATACGAGCAGTACTTC,CASSSRGGRAGYEQYF
TRBJ2-1,NA,NA,TRBV27,TGTGCCAGCATGAGGAGAGTCGCGACCCCCGGCTCCTACAATGAGCAGTTCTTC,CASMRRVATPGSYNEQFF
TRBJ1-2,TRBD1,few,TRBV27,TGTGCCAGCAGTTTGACAGGGGACATTAGGGCCTATGGCTACACCTTC,CASSLTGDIRAYGYTF
TRBJ1-5,NA,NA,TRBV7-9,TGTGCCAGCAGCTTTGGACTGGGCAATCAGCCCCAGCATTTT,CASSFGLGNQPQHF
TRBJ2-2,NA,NA,TRBV7-2,TGTGCCAGCAGCTTAGCGGCCGGGTGGGGGGCCGGGGAGCTGTTTTTT,CASSLAAGWGAGELFF
TRBJ2-7,TRBD2,NA,TRBV6-5,TGTGCCACCCGGAGACAGCGGGAGATCTACGAGCAGTACTTC,CATRRQREIYEQYF
TRBJ1-2,TRBD1,NA,TRBV19,TGTGCCAGTAGTATACAGGTGGACAGGCCTCATGGCTACACCTTC,CASSIQVDRPHGYTF
TRBJ1-1,NA,NA,TRBV4-1,TGCGCCAGCAGCCAAGACCTTTTAACTGAAGCTTTCTTT,CASSQDLLTEAFF
TRBJ2-1,TRBD2,NA,TRBV11-3,TGTGCCAGCAGCTTGAGAGCGGGAGGTAACCCGGGGAATGAGCAGTTCTTC,CASSLRAGGNPGNEQFF
TRBJ1-1,NA,NA,TRBV5-1,TGCGCCAGCAGAAGACAGGAAGGGAACACTGAAGCTTTCTTT,CASRRQEGNTEAFF
TRBJ2-7,NA,NA,TRBV21-1,TGTGCCAGCAGCCCCGGGACAGTCTCCTACGAGCAGTACTTC,CASSPGTVSYEQYF
TRBJ1-1,NA,NA,TRBV19,TGTGCCAGTAGTTTCGACAGGTCGACGTACACTGAAGCTTTCTTT,CASSFDRSTYTEAFF
TRBJ2-1,NA,NA,TRBV7-3,TGTGCCAGCAGCTTGGGACGCGACGGGGGTGAGCAGTTCTTC,CASSLGRDGGEQFF
TRBJ1-5,NA,NA,TRBV10-3,TGTGCCATCAGTGAGGGGCCTACCTACAATCAGCCCCAGCATTTT,CAISEGPTYNQPQHF
TRBJ2-7,NA,NA,TRBV10-3,TGTGCCATCAGTGTCAATAGCCACGAGCAGTACTTC,CAISVNSHEQYF
TRBJ2-5,NA,NA,TRBV7-3,TGTGCCAGCAGCTTACGGGGGTTAGGGCAAGAGACCCAGTACTTC,CASSLRGLGQETQYF
TRBJ2-4,NA,NA,TRBV5-4,TGTGCCAGCAGCTGGGGACTCCAGAAAGCCAAAAACATTCAGTACTTC,CASSWGLQKAKNIQYF
TRBJ2-1,NA,NA,TRBV27,TGTGCCAGCAGTATCGTCGGCGGTAGCCATAATGAGCAGTTCTTC,CASSIVGGSHNEQFF
TRBJ1-1,NA,NA,TRBV9,TGTGCCAGCAGCGCCAGACAGGAAGGCACTGAAGCTTTCTTT,CASSARQEGTEAFF
TRBJ2-3,NA,NA,TRBV3-1/TRBV3-2,TGTGCCAGCAGCCAAGCAGTCGGGGTAAATACGCAGTATTTT,CASSQAVGVNTQYF
TRBJ1-1,NA,NA,TRBV5-1,TGCGCCAGCAGCCGGGACACGAACACTGAAGCTTTCTTT,CASSRDTNTEAFF
TRBJ2-3,TRBD1,NA,TRBV28,TGTGCCAGCGGTTTTCAGGGGGCCTCCACAGATACGCAGTATTTT,CASGFQGASTDTQYF
TRBJ2-3,NA,NA,TRBV19,TGTGCCAGTAGTATGGGCCAGACGGATACGCAGTATTTT,CASSMGQTDTQYF
TRBJ2-1,NA,NA,TRBV3-1/TRBV3-2,TGTGCCAGCAGCCAAGTTAGTAGCGGAGGTTCCTACAATGAGCAGTTCTTC,CASSQVSSGGSYNEQFF
TRBJ2-3,TRBD2,few,TRBV2,TGTGCCAGCAGCTCAAGGGAGGGGGATACGCAGTATTTT,CASSSREGDTQYF
TRBJ1-6,TRBD1,NA,TRBV10-3,TGTGCCATCAGTGAGCACAGGGGAAATGAATCACCCCTCCACTTT,CAISEHRGNESPLHF
TRBJ2-2,NA,NA,TRBV13,TGTGCCAGCAGCGTACAAAACACCGGGGAGCTGTTTTTT,CASSVQNTGELFF
TRBJ2-1,NA,NA,TRBV5-4,TGTGCCAGCAGCTTTCTAGGAGCTGAGCAGTTCTTC,CASSFLGAEQFF
TRBJ1-5,TRBD1,NA,TRBV7-8,TGTGCCAGCAGCTTAGTGAGGGGGCATCAGCCCCAGCATTTT,CASSLVRGHQPQHF
TRBJ1-5,NA,NA,TRBV6-1,TGTGCCAGCAGTGAAATAGGGGTGATTAGCAATCAGCCCCAGCATTTT,CASSEIGVISNQPQHF
TRBJ2-1,NA,NA,TRBV30,TGTGCCTGGAGTGCCACAGATTACAATGAGCAGTTCTTC,CAWSATDYNEQFF
TRBJ2-2,TRBD2,NA,TRBV7-3,TGTGCCAGCAGCCCTTCGCTAGCGGGAGGGAACGGGGAGCTGTTTTTT,CASSPSLAGGNGELFF
TRBJ1-2,TRBD1,NA,TRBV6-5,TGTGCCAGCAGTCCCAGGACAGGTACGGCCGGCGGCTACACCTTC,CASSPRTGTAGGYTF
TRBJ1-2,TRBD1,NA,TRBV5-4,TGTGCCAGCAGTCAGGAGGGCGGAGGGGGCTCCTATGGCTACACCTTC,CASSQEGGGGSYGYTF
TRBJ2-1,TRBD2,NA,TRBV10-3,TGTGCCACCCGAGAGGGTAGCGGGAGCTCCGAGCAGTTCTTC,CATREGSGSSEQFF
TRBJ1-2,TRBD1,NA,TRBV7-9,TGTGCCAGCAGCTCCCTGACAGGGGAGGGCTACACCTTC,CASSSLTGEGYTF
TRBJ2-1,NA,NA,TRBV30,TGTGCCTGGAGAAAGGTAGCGTCCAAGGGGGTGCAGTTCTTC,CAWRKVASKGVQFF
TRBJ1-5,TRBD1,NA,TRBV28,TGTGCCAGCAAGGGACAGCCTTTGCACAGTCAGCCCCAGCATTTT,CASKGQPLHSQPQHF
TRBJ1-6,TRBD1,NA,TRBV19,TGTGCCAGTGGTACAGGGGGTAGGAATTCACCCCTCCACTTT,CASGTGGRNSPLHF
TRBJ1-4,NA,NA,TRBV15,TGTGCCACCAGCTCTCGGAATGAAAAACTGTTTTTT,CATSSRNEKLFF
TRBJ2-3,NA,few,TRBV5-1,TGCGCCAGCAGCTTGTTACTCGGGGACTCCGGAGCAGATACGCAGTATTTT,CASSLLLGDSGADTQYF
TRBJ1-2,NA,NA,TRBV5-4,TGTGCCAGCAGCTTGGTAGGGGGCTATGGCTACACCTTC,CASSLVGGYGYTF
TRBJ2-1,TRBD2,NA,TRBV20-1,TGCAGTGCTAGTTCGGCTCGCGGGAGGATATCCTACAATGAGCAGTTCTTC,CSASSARGRISYNEQFF
TRBJ1-4,NA,NA,TRBV2,TGTGCCGCCGCGGGTCTTAATGAAAAACTGTTTTTT,CAAAGLNEKLFF
TRBJ1-1,NA,NA,TRBV5-1,TGCGCCAGCAGCCCATATGAACAGGGCGGGAACACTGAAGCTTTCTTT,CASSPYEQGGNTEAFF
TRBJ1-1,NA,once,TRBV13,TGTGCCAGCAGCTTAGGCCTAAGAGCGGGGGTGGGCGTCACTGAAGCTTTCTTT,CASSLGLRAGVGVTEAFF
TRBJ1-5,NA,NA,TRBV27,TGTGCCAGCAGTTGGGGAAGGGGTCAGCCCCAGCATTTT,CASSWGRGQPQHF
TRBJ1-2,TRBD1,once,TRBV5-1,TGCGCCAGCAGCTTGGACTACGACAGGGCAGGCCACACCTTC,CASSLDYDRAGHTF
TRBJ2-1,TRBD2,NA,TRBV5-1,TGCGCCAGCAGTAACCCGGGACTAGTGAGTCGGGATGAGCAGTTCTTC,CASSNPGLVSRDEQFF
TRBJ2-7,TRBD2,few,TRBV25-1,TGTGCCAGCAGCCCCGGACTAGCGGGAGGGACCTACGAGCAGTACTTC,CASSPGLAGGTYEQYF
TRBJ1-1,NA,NA,TRBV29-1,TGCAGCGTTGAATCCGTCGGAGGGACTGAAGCTTTCTTT,CSVESVGGTEAFF
TRBJ1-3,TRBD1,NA,TRBV7-3,TGTGCCAGCAGCACAGGGGCTGGAAACACCATATATTTT,CASSTGAGNTIYF
TRBJ1-2,NA,NA,TRBV7-2,TGTGCCAGCAGCTTAAAGAGATGGGGAGTAGGCTACACCTTC,CASSLKRWGVGYTF
TRBJ2-2,NA,NA,TRBV7-6,TGTGCCAGCAGCCCGAGAACCACCGGGGAGCTGTTTTTT,CASSPRTTGELFF
TRBJ2-1,NA,NA,TRBV27,TGTGCCAGCAGTTTAACACCCGCGGGGTACAATGAGCAGTTCTTC,CASSLTPAGYNEQFF
TRBJ2-5,TRBD2,NA,TRBV29-1,TGCAGCGTTACTTTGCTAGCGGGAGGGTACGGAGAGACCCAGTACTTC,CSVTLLAGGYGETQYF
TRBJ2-5,NA,NA,TRBV5-1,TGCGCCAGCAGCTTGGGTTCCTCTCGAGAGACCCAGTACTTC,CASSLGSSRETQYF
TRBJ1-1,NA,NA,TRBV19,TGTGCCAGTAGTATGGCTGGAGACTCGAACACTGAAGCTTTCTTT,CASSMAGDSNTEAFF